The clone carrying this T cell receptor (beta chain) was picked up many times. Amplifying from RNA transcripts, the study obtained TCR beta CDR3 regions. An initial RT-PCR round employing HTBI primers preceded a second-round multiplex PCR. TCRdb re-called the multiplex PCR reads with MiXCR, one entry per CDR3 protein. The data contain 500,000 to 800,000 distinct CDR3 sequences, over 40% of them seen just once; the ten biggest clones take up over 2.5%. Symptoms, serum thyroxine and TRAb, thyroid ultrasound, and orbital computed tomography formed the diagnostic basis. PBMCs were isolated by Ficoll-Paque density gradient centrifugation, using roughly 11 ml of fresh peripheral blood as the starting material. V gave up 2 bases and J gave up 4 bases, with 9 bases separating them. CDR1 is LNHNV, CDR2 YYDKDF, per germline (reference sequence). This CDR3 spans 14 amino acids. The record originates from a study of Graves' ophthalmopathy and Graves' hyperthyroidism.

Sequenced: peripheral blood. The chain couples TRBV15 to TRBJ1-5; D is perhaps TRBD1 (6 bases). The clonotype was recovered from an adult man with Graves' ophthalmopathy. CDR3 region: CATSRRGTNQPQHF. The CDR3 DNA reads TGTGCCACCAGCAGAAGGGGGACAAATCAGCCCCAGCATTTT. Filled out from reference TRBV15 and TRBJ1-5, the complete variable domain reads DAMVIQNPRYQVTQFGKPVTLSCSQTLNHNVMYWYQQKSSQAPKLLFHYYDKDFNNEADTPDNFQSRRPNTSFCFLDIRSPGLGDTAMYLCATSRRGTNQPQHFGDGTRLSIL.